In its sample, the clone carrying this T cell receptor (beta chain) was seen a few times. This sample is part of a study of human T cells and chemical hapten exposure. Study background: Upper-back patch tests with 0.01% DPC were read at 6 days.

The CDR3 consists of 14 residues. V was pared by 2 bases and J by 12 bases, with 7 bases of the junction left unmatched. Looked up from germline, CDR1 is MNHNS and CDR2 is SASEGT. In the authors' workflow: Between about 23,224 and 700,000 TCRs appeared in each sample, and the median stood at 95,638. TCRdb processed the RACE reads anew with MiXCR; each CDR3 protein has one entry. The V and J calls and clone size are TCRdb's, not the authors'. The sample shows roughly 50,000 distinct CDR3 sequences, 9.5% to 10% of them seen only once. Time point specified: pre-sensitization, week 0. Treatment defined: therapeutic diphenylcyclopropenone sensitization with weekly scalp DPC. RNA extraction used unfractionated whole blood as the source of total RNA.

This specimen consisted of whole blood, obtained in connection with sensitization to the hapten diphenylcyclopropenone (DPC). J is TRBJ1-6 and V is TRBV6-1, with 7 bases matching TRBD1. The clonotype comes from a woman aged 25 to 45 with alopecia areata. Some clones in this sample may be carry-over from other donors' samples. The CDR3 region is CASSEQGDRVPLHF. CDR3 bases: TGTGCCAGCAGTGAACAGGGGGATCGGGTACCCCTCCACTTT.